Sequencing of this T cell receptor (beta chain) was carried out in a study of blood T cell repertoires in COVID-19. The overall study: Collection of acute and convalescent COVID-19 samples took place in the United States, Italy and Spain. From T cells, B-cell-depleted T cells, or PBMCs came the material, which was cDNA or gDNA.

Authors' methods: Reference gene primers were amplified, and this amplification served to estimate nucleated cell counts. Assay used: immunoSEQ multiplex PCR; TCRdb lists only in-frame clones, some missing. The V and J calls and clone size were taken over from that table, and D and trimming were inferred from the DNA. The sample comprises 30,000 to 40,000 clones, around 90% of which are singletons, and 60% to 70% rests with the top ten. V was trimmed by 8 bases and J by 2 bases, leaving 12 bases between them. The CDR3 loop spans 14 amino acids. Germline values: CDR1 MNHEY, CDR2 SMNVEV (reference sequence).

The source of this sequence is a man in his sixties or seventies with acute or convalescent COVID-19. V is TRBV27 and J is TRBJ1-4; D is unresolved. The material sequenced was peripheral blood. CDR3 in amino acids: CASATGITNEKLFF. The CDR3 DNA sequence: TGTGCCAGCGCCACCGGGATTACTAATGAAAAACTGTTTTTT.